This TCR beta chain was obtained from a study of T cell responses to AZD1222 COVID-19 vaccine. Regarding the study as a whole: Only five or six AZD1222 recipients were seropositive at baseline. Reports say nearly half of spike-specific TCRs go after unmutated variant regions. The study found Spike-specific TCR breadth and depth rose after two AZD1222 doses. Vaccine-associated CD4 TCRs spanned spike, dominant at 160-218 and 743-854.

The germline gives CDR1 SEHNR, CDR2 FQNEAQ (reference sequence). This CDR3 has 14 amino acids. Assay used: immunoSEQ multiplex PCR; TCRdb lists only in-frame clones, some missing. Of 120,000 to 150,000 clones listed, 85% to 95% are singletons. A note on this clone: The antigen is unknown. Compared with germline, one end of the junction differs, possibly owing to a read error.

The starting material was peripheral blood, obtained on day 0 of MenACWY control vaccination. The chain uses TRBV7-9 and TRBJ2-2; TRBD2 matches 10 bases. The sequence was collected from an adult in good health. The CDR3 sequence is CASSLAGATGELFF. CDR3 sequence (DNA): TGTGCCAGCAGCCTAGCGGGAGCGACCGGGGAGCTGTTTTTT.